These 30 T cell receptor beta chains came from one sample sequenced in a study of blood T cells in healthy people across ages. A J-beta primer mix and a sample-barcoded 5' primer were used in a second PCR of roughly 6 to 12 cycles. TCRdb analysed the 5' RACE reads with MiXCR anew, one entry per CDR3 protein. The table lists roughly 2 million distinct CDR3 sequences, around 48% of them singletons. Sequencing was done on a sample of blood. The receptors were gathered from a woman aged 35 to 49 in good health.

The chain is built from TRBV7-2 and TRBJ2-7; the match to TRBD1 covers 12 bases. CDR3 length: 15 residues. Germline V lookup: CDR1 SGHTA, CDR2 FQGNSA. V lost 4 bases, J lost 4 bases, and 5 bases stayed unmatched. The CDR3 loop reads CASSWDRGRMYEQYF. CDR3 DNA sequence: TGTGCCAGCAGCTGGGACAGGGGGCGCATGTACGAGCAGTACTTC.

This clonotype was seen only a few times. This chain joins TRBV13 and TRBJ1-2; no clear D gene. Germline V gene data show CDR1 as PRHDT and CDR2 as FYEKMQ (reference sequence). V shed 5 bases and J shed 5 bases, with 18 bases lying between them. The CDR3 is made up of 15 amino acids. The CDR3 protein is CASSQSARWGYGYTF. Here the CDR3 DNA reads TGTGCCAGCAGCCAGAGTGCCAGGTGGGGTTATGGCTACACCTTC.

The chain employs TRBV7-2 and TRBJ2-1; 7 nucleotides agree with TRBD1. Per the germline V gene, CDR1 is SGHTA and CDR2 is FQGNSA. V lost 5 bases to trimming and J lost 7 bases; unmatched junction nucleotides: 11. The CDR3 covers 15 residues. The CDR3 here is CASSTRQGGNNEQFF. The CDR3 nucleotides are TGTGCCAGCAGCACCCGACAGGGCGGTAATAATGAGCAGTTCTTC.

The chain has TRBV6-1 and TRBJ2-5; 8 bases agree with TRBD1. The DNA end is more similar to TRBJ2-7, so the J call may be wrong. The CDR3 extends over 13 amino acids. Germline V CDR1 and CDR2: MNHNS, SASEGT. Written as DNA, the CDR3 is TGTGCCAGCAGTGAGGGGACAGGATTCGAGCAGTACTTC. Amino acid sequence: CASSEGTGFEQYF.

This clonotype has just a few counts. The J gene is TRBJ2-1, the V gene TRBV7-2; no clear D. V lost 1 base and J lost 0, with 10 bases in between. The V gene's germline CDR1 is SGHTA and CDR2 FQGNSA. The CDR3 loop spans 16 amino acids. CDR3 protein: CASSLDYPSSYNEQFF. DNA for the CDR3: TGTGCCAGCAGCTTAGACTACCCGAGCTCCTACAATGAGCAGTTCTTC. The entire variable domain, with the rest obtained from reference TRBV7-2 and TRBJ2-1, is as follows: GAGVSQSPSNKVTEKGKDVELRCDPISGHTALYWYRQSLGQGLEFLIYFQGNSAPDKSGLPSDRFSAERTGGSVSTLTIQRTQQEDSAVYLCASSLDYPSSYNEQFFGPGTRLTVL.

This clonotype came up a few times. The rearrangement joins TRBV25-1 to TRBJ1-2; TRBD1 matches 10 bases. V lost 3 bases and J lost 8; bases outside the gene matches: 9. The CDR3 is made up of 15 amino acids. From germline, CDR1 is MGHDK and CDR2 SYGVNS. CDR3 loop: CASSDWDRGVRGYTF. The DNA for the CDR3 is TGTGCCAGCAGTGATTGGGACAGGGGAGTTCGCGGCTACACCTTC.

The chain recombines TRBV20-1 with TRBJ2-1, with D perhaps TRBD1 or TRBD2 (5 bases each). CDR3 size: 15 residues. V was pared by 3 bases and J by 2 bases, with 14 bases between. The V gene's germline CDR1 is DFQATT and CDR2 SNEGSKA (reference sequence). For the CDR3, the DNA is TGCAGTGCTAGGGCACGGGACGGGACCTACAATGAGCAGTTCTTC. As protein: CSARARDGTYNEQFF.

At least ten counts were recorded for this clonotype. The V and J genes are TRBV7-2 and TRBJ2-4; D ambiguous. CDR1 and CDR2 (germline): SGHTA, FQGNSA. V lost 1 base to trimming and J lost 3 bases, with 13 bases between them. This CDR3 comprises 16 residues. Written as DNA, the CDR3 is TGTGCCAGCAGCTTAGGCCCGAACCGAAACAAAAACATTCAGTACTTC. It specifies CASSLGPNRNKNIQYF.

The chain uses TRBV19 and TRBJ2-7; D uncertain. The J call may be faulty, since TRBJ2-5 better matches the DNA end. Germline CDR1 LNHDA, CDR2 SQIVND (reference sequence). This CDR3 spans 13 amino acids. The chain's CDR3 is CASSPYSRETQYF. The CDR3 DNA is TGTGCCAGTAGTCCTTATTCTCGAGAGACCCAGTACTTC.

This CDR3 reads CATRANYGYTF. CDR3 DNA: TGTGCCACCAGGGCGAACTATGGCTACACCTTC. The V and J genes are TRBV6-6 and TRBJ1-2; tentatively, D is TRBD1 (5 bases). This CDR3 region has 11 residues. Per the germline V gene, CDR1 is MNHNY and CDR2 is SVGAGI (reference sequence). V shed 10 bases and J shed 2 bases, with 8 bases lying between them.

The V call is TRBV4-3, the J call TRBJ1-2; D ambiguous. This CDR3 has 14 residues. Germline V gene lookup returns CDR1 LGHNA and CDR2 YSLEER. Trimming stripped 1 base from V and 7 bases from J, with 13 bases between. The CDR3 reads CASSQARTARGYTF. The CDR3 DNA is TGCGCCAGCAGCCAAGCAAGGACGGCTCGTGGCTACACCTTC.

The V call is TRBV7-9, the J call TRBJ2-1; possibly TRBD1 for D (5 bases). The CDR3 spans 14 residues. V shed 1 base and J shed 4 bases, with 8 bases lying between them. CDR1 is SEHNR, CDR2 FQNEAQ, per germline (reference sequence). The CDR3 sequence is CASSLETEYNEQFF. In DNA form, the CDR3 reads TGTGCCAGCAGCTTAGAGACAGAATACAATGAGCAGTTCTTC.

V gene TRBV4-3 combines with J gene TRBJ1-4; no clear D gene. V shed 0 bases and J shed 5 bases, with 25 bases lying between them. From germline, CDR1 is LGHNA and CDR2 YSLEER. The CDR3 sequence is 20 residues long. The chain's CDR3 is CASSQELLLATNTGNEKLFF. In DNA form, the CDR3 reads TGCGCCAGCAGCCAAGAATTACTGTTAGCAACTAACACCGGGAATGAAAAACTGTTTTTT.

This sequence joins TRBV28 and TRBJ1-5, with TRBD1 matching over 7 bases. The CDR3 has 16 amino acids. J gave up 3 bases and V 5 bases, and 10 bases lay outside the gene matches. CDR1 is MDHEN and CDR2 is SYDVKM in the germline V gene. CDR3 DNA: TGTGCCAGCAGTCTCTCCCGGGACAGAGACAATCAGCCCCAGCATTTT. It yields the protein CASSLSRDRDNQPQHF.

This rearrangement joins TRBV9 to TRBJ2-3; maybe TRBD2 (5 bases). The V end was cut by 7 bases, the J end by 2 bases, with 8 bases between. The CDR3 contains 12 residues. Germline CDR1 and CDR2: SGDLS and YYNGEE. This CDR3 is CASQRNTDTQYF. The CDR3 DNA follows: TGTGCCAGCCAGCGGAACACAGATACGCAGTATTTT.

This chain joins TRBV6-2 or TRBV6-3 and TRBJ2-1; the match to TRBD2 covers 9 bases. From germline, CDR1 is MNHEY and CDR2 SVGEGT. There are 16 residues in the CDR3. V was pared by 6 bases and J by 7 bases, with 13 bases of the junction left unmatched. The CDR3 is CASRRSGGSSGNEQFF. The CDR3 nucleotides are TGTGCCAGCAGACGTAGCGGGGGCTCCTCGGGTAATGAGCAGTTCTTC.

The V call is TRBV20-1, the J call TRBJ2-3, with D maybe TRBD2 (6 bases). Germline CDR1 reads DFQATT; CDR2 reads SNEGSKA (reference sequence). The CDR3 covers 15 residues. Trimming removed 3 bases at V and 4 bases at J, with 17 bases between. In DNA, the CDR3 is TGCAGTGCTAGGGGACTTCCCTCATACGCAGATACGCAGTATTTT. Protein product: CSARGLPSYADTQYF.

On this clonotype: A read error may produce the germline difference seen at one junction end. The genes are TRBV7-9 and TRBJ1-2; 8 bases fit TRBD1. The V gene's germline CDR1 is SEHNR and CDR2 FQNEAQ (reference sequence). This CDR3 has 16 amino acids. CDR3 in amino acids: CASSPETGQGNYGYTF. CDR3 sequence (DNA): TGTGCCAGCAGCCCTGAAACAGGACAGGGTAACTATGGCTACACGTTC.

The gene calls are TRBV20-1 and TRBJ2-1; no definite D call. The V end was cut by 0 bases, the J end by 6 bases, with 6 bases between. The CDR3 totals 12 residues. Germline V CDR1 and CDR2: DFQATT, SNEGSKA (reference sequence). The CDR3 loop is CSARDPPNEQFF. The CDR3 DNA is TGCAGTGCTAGAGATCCTCCCAATGAGCAGTTCTTC.

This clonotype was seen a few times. DNA for the CDR3: TGTGCCAGCAGCTTTACAGGGCAGTACAATCAGCCCCAGCATTTT. Amino acids: CASSFTGQYNQPQHF. This rearrangement joins TRBV7-2 to TRBJ1-5; a weak D match, TRBD1 (6 bases). Per germline, CDR1 SGHTA and CDR2 FQGNSA. There are 15 residues in the CDR3. Trimming left V 3 bases short and J 3 bases short, with 12 bases between. The whole variable domain, remainder taken from reference TRBV7-2 and TRBJ1-5, is GAGVSQSPSNKVTEKGKDVELRCDPISGHTALYWYRQSLGQGLEFLIYFQGNSAPDKSGLPSDRFSAERTGGSVSTLTIQRTQQEDSAVYLCASSFTGQYNQPQHFGDGTRLSIL.

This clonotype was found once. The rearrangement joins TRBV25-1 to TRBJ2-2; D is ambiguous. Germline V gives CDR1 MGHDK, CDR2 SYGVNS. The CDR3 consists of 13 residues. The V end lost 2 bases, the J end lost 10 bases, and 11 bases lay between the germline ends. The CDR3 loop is CASSEGGPLELFF. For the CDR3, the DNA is TGTGCCAGCAGTGAAGGTGGCCCCTTGGAGCTGTTTTTT. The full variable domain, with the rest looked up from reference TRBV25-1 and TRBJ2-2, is EADIYQTPRYLVIGTGKKITLECSQTMGHDKMYWYQQDPGMELHLIHYSYGVNSTEKGDLSSESTVSRIRTEHFPLTLESARPSHTSQYLCASSEGGPLELFFGEGSRLTVL.

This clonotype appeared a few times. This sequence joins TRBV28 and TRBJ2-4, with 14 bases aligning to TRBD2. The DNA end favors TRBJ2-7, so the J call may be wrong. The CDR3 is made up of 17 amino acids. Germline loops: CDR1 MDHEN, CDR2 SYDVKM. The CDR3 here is CASSSGTSGGRSYEQYF. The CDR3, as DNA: TGTGCCAGCAGTTCAGGGACTAGCGGGGGCAGGTCCTACGAGCAGTACTTC.

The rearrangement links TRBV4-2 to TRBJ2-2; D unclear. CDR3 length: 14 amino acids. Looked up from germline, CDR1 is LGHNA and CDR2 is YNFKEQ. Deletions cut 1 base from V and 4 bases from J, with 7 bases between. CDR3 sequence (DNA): TGTGCCAGCAGCCAAGGCCCGATCACCGGGGAGCTGTTTTTT. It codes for CASSQGPITGELFF.

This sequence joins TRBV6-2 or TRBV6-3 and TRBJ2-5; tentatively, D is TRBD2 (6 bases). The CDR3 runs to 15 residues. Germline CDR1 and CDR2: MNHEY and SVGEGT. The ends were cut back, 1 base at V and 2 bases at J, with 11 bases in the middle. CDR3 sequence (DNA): TGTGCCAGCAGTTACTTTGCGGGGATGCAAGAGACCCAGTACTTC. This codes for CASSYFAGMQETQYF.

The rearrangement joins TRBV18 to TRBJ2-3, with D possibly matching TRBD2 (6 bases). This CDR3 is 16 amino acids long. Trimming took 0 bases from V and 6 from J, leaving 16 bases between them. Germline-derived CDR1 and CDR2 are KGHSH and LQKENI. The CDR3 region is CASSPPSRGNDDTQYF. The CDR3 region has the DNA TGTGCCAGCTCACCACCGTCGCGGGGAAACGACGATACGCAGTATTTT.

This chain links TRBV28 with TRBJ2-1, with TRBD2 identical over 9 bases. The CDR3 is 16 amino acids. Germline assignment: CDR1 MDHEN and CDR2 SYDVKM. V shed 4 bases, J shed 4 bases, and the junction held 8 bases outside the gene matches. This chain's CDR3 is CASSSPSGGPYNEQFF. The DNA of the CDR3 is TGTGCCAGCAGTTCACCCAGCGGGGGGCCTTACAATGAGCAGTTCTTC.

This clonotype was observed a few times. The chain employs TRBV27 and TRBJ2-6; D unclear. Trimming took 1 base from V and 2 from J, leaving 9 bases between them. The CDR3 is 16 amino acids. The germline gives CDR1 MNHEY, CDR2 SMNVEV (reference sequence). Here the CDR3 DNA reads TGTGCCAGCAGTTTATTGGGGAAGCCTGGGGCCAACGTCCTGACTTTC. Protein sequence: CASSLLGKPGANVLTF.

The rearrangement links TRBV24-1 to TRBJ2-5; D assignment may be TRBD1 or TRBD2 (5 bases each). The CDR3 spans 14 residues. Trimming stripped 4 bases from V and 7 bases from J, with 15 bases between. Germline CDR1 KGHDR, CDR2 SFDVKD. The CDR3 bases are TGTGCCACCAGTGACCGGGGACCGCCAGGGACCCAGTACTTC. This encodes CATSDRGPPGTQYF.

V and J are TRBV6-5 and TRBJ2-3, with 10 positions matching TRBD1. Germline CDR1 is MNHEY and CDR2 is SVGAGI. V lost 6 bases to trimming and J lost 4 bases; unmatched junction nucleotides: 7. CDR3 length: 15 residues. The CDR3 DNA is TGTGCCAGCAGGCAAACCGGGACAGGGGCAGATACGCAGTATTTT. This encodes CASRQTGTGADTQYF.

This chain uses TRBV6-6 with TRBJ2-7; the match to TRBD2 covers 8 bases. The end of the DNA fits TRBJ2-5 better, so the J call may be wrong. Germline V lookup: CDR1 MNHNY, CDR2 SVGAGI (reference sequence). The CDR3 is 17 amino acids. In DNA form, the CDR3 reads TGTGCCAGCAGTTACTCGACGAGGCGGGGGGCGCAAGAGACCCAGTACTTC. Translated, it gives CASSYSTRRGAQETQYF.